The rows below give T cell receptor beta chains drawn from one sample of a study of T-cell reconstitution after alpha-beta-depleted transplantation in children. From the PCR reads, TCRdb called clonotypes with MiXCR, one entry per CDR3 protein. The table lists roughly 200,000 distinct CDR3 sequences, roughly 9.1% of them singletons, with approximately 40% in the top ten. The sample here was PBMCs, mostly from graft donor cells, taken 360 days after TCRalphabeta/CD19-depleted stem cell transplant. The receptors originated from a male patient aged 2 to 9 who had a stem cell transplant for acute myeloid leukemia, so the T cells may come from the graft donor. CDR3s include the opening cysteine and the closing phenylalanine or tryptophan. The D gene is left open where the match is weak. The size entry is marked missing in some rows and otherwise reads once, few, many or a size class.

TGTGCCAGCAGAAGCTGGGAGGAGGCCTACGAGCAGTACTTC	CASRSWEEAYEQYF	TRBV12-3/TRBV12-4	TRBJ2-7	NA	NA
TGTTCAGGGGCTTATAGCAATCAGCCCCAGCATTTT	CSGAYSNQPQHF	TRBV28	TRBJ1-5	NA	NA
TGCAGCGTTGTCCCCCAAGAGACCCAGTACTTC	CSVVPQETQYF	TRBV29-1	TRBJ2-5	NA	many
TGTGCCAGCAGCTTCCCCAACAATGAGCAGTTCTTC	CASSFPNNEQFF	TRBV11-1	TRBJ2-1	NA	many
TGTGCCAGCAGTTTTGGCCGCACAGATACGCAGTATTTT	CASSFGRTDTQYF	TRBV12-3/TRBV12-4	TRBJ2-3	NA	many
TGTGCCAGCAGTTTATCGGGGGGCAGGGACATTCAGTACTTC	CASSLSGGRDIQYF	TRBV12-3/TRBV12-4	TRBJ2-4	NA	few
TGCGCCAGCAGCTTGACAGGAGCAACTAATGAAAAACTGTTTTTT	CASSLTGATNEKLFF	TRBV5-1	TRBJ1-4	NA	few
TGTGCCAGCAGCTGGGGACAGGGCCCCTACGAGCAGTACTTC	CASSWGQGPYEQYF	TRBV7-6	TRBJ2-7	TRBD1	few
TGTGCCAGCAGCCCGTCCGCGGGAGGGCCCGATGAGCAGTTCTTC	CASSPSAGGPDEQFF	TRBV12-3/TRBV12-4	TRBJ2-1	TRBD2	few
TGCAGTGCTAGAGAAAGAGACAGGGGAAAGGGCTATGGCTACACCTTC	CSARERDRGKGYGYTF	TRBV20-1	TRBJ1-2	TRBD1	NA
TGCAGTGCTAGTGGGACAGGGAGGGAAGCTTTCTTT	CSASGTGREAFF	TRBV20-1	TRBJ1-1	TRBD1	NA
TGTGCCAGCAGTTATTCGGGGGGCGTCTCCTACAATGAGCAGTTCTTC	CASSYSGGVSYNEQFF	TRBV6-5	TRBJ2-1	NA	NA
TGCAGTGCTAGGGGAAGACTGGAGAGCTCTGGAAACACCATATATTTT	CSARGRLESSGNTIYF	TRBV20-1	TRBJ1-3	NA	few
TGCAGTGCAAGAATCCTAGCGGAAGAGACCCAGTACTTC	CSARILAEETQYF	TRBV20-1	TRBJ2-5	TRBD2	NA
TGTGCCACCAGTGATTCCGGGACTAGCGGGGGGGCCGCCTACAATGAGCAGTTCTTC	CATSDSGTSGGAAYNEQFF	TRBV24-1	TRBJ2-1	TRBD2	many
TGTGCCAGCAGGACTAGCGGGGAGAGGAGCACAGATACGCAGTATTTT	CASRTSGERSTDTQYF	TRBV7-2	TRBJ2-3	TRBD2	few
TGTGCCAGCAGTTTACGGGGCTCTGGGGCCAACGTCCTGACTTTC	CASSLRGSGANVLTF	TRBV12-3/TRBV12-4	TRBJ2-6	NA	many
TGTGCCAGCAGAAGGACAGGCTACAATGAGCAGTTCTTC	CASRRTGYNEQFF	TRBV2	TRBJ2-1	TRBD1	NA
TGTGCCAGCAGGGGAAACATTCAGTACTTC	CASRGNIQYF	TRBV12-3/TRBV12-4	TRBJ2-4	NA	many
TGCAGCGTTGAAGGGGATCGAACAGATACGCAGTATTTT	CSVEGDRTDTQYF	TRBV29-1	TRBJ2-3	NA	few
TGCGCCAGCAGCCAAGGTCCAGGGGATAGCAATCAGCCCCAGCATTTT	CASSQGPGDSNQPQHF	TRBV4-3	TRBJ1-5	NA	many
TGTGCCAGCAGCTTAGCTTGGAGCAATCAGCCCCAGCATTTT	CASSLAWSNQPQHF	TRBV7-8	TRBJ1-5	NA	few
TGTGCCAGCAGCTTAAGGGGGCGCGTGGGCACCGGGGAGCTGTTTTTT	CASSLRGRVGTGELFF	TRBV7-8	TRBJ2-2	TRBD1	many
TGCAGTTTCGACAGGGGGAATGAGCAGTTCTTC	CSFDRGNEQFF	TRBV20-1	TRBJ2-1	TRBD1	NA
TGCGCCAGCAGCTCACTCGACAGGGAGGGTTGGAGAACCGGGGAGCTGTTTTTT	CASSSLDREGWRTGELFF	TRBV5-1	TRBJ2-2	NA	few
TGTGCCAGCAGTTTATTGGGGAGCGGGAGAGGCTACGAGCAGTGCTTC	CASSLLGSGRGYEQCF	TRBV12-3/TRBV12-4	TRBJ2-7	TRBD2	NA
TGCAGTGCTCTTGGGCAGCACAATCAGCCCCAGCATTTT	CSALGQHNQPQHF	TRBV20-1	TRBJ1-5	NA	NA
TGTGCCAGCAGCGGAGCAGGGGGAGCCTACGAGCAGTACTTC	CASSGAGGAYEQYF	TRBV7-9	TRBJ2-7	TRBD1	NA
TGTGCCAGCAGCTTGGGAAGCGGGAGTACCTCCTACGAGCAGTACTTC	CASSLGSGSTSYEQYF	TRBV5-4	TRBJ2-7	TRBD2	NA
TGTGCCAGCAGCCCCGGGGTCTTCACAGATACGCAGTATTTT	CASSPGVFTDTQYF	TRBV6-1	TRBJ2-3	NA	few
TGTGCCAGCAGTCTACGGGCCCTATATGGCTACACCTTC	CASSLRALYGYTF	TRBV28	TRBJ1-2	NA	many
TGTGCCAGCAGCGTAGGGGACAGGGGGCAGTTCTTC	CASSVGDRGQFF	TRBV9	TRBJ2-1	TRBD1	few
TGTGCCAGCAGCTTATCCCGGGGGGCCACTGAAGCTTTCTTT	CASSLSRGATEAFF	TRBV7-3	TRBJ1-1	NA	many
TGTGCCATCAGTGAAAAAGAGACCCAGTACTTC	CAISEKETQYF	TRBV10-3	TRBJ2-5	NA	few
TGTGCTAGTGGTTTACAGGGGCGGGACATCTACAATGAGCAGTTCTTC	CASGLQGRDIYNEQFF	TRBV12-5	TRBJ2-1	NA	many
TGCGCCAGCAGCAACGGACAGGGGGCAGGAGGGGCCAACGTCCTGACTTTC	CASSNGQGAGGANVLTF	TRBV5-1	TRBJ2-6	TRBD1	many
TGTGCCAGCAGTTCCTTTCCCCCCTACACCTTC	CASSSFPPYTF	TRBV12-3/TRBV12-4	TRBJ1-2	NA	NA
TGTGCCAGCAGTGGCTCCGCAGATACGCAGTATTTT	CASSGSADTQYF	TRBV12-3/TRBV12-4	TRBJ2-3	NA	many
TGTGCCAGCAGGGCCGGGACAGGCTCCTACAATGAGCAGTTCTTC	CASRAGTGSYNEQFF	TRBV27	TRBJ2-1	TRBD1	NA